This T cell receptor (beta chain) was documented in a study of untreated major depressive disorder. Study-wide results and caveats: Depressed patients' CD4+ T cells carried increased TRBV05-01 (Vbeta 5.1) usage versus control CD4+ T cells.

Data came from immunoSEQ multiplex PCR; TCRdb stores just in-frame clones and leaves some out. The sample yields some 25,000 clones, 91% seen once. Germline lookup yields CDR1 SGHVS and CDR2 FQNEAQ. The CDR3 is 14 residues long. V lost 1 base, J lost 5 bases, and 6 bases lay in between. A remark on this clone: Its antigen is currently unknown.

Major depressive disorder by DSM-IV, Hamilton depression score of at least 18. No psychiatric drugs, including antidepressants, for at least 8 weeks beforehand. The sequence derives from a woman between 25 and 40 years old with major depressive disorder. This chain connects TRBV7-8 to TRBJ1-6; D remains ambiguous. The sequenced sample was CD4+ T cells from PBMCs. As DNA, the CDR3 is TGTGCCAGCAGCTTAGAATCCGATAATTCACCCCTCCACTTT. This codes for CASSLESDNSPLHF.